In its sample, the clone carrying this T cell receptor (beta chain) was seen many times. Its antigen is unknown. The read ends 3 residues before the CDR3 terminus; that terminus is restored from the germline J gene. There are 16 residues in the CDR3. CDR1 MGHRA and CDR2 YSYEKL come from the germline V gene. With 5 bases clipped from V and 4 bases from J, the junction kept 6 bases outside the gene matches. The data belong to a study of T cell clonality in common variable immunodeficiency. The study, taken as a whole, reports: Authors noted CVID clonality's cause needs subpopulation repertoire sequencing. In common variable immunodeficiency, TCR beta chains reportedly carried fewer deletions and N-nucleotide insertions.

Caucasian heritage predominated among both patients and controls. Replacement immunoglobulin had been given to every CVID subject for at least one year. The table came from immunoSEQ multiplex PCR; TCRdb's copy has only in-frame clones and leaves some out. The sample yields approximately 14,000 clones, without any singletons. The J gene is TRBJ2-7, the V gene TRBV4-1; TRBD2 agrees at 15 bases. Sequencing was carried out using peripheral blood mononuclear cells. This receptor was obtained from a human donor with common variable immunodeficiency. CDR3 sequence reads: CASSYRTSGGGYEQYF. The sequenced CDR3 bases are TGCGCCAGCAGCTACAGGACTAGCGGGGGGGGTTACGAG.